The 9 T cell receptor beta chains below all came from one sample that was sequenced in a study of blood T cell repertoires in COVID-19. TCRdb's copy holds only in-frame clones and misses some; the assay was immunoSEQ multiplex PCR. The sample carries roughly 100,000 clones, under 90% recorded once. Sequencing used peripheral blood. These receptors were obtained from a man aged 80 or over with acute or convalescent COVID-19.

The chain recombines TRBV6-5 with TRBJ1-4; 11 positions agree with TRBD1. This CDR3 spans 16 amino acids. V shed 0 bases, J shed 7 bases, and the junction held 4 bases outside the gene matches. Germline V gives CDR1 MNHEY, CDR2 SVGAGI. The CDR3 DNA is TGTGCCAGCAGTTACTCGAAGGGGACAGGGGGTGAAAAACTGTTTTTT. Amino acid sequence: CASSYSKGTGGEKLFF.

This chain connects TRBV6-1 to TRBJ1-2, with D tentatively TRBD1 (6 bases). V was shortened by 0 bases and J by 6 bases, with 23 bases between the two germline ends. Germline CDR1 reads MNHNS; CDR2 reads SASEGT. CDR3 length: 18 residues. The CDR3 loop is CASSEAVAGARRYDGYTF. DNA of the CDR3: TGTGCCAGCAGTGAAGCTGTGGCGGGGGCAAGACGCTATGATGGCTACACCTTC.

The genes are TRBV27 and TRBJ1-5; possible D gene TRBD1, 5 bases. Germline V gene sequence: CDR1 MNHEY, CDR2 SMNVEV (reference sequence). The CDR3 has 16 amino acids. Trimming pared 2 bases from V and 2 bases from J, leaving 13 bases between. The CDR3 here is CASSLIRGDGNQPQHF. CDR3 sequence (DNA): TGTGCCAGCAGTTTAATACGGGGGGATGGCAATCAGCCCCAGCATTTT.

The CDR3 loop is CATSDPGYNQPQHF. The CDR3 coding sequence is TGTGCCACCAGTGACCCGGGGTACAATCAGCCCCAGCATTTT. This chain joins TRBV24-1 and TRBJ1-5; D is ambiguous. V was cut by 4 bases and J by 3 bases, with 9 bases left in between. Per germline, CDR1 KGHDR and CDR2 SFDVKD. This CDR3 has 14 amino acids.

The CDR3 sequence is CAISGQGLTYEQYF. CDR3 coding DNA: TGTGCCATCAGTGGGCAGGGGCTTACCTACGAGCAGTACTTC. The rearrangement joins TRBV10-3 to TRBJ2-7, with D perhaps TRBD1 (6 bases). The V end was cut by 4 bases, the J end by 2 bases, with 12 bases between. This CDR3 comprises 14 residues. Per the germline V gene, CDR1 is ENHRY and CDR2 is SYGVKD.

The rearrangement joins TRBV21-1 to TRBJ2-7; TRBD1, the table's D call, lacks a check against the DNA. TRBV21-1 is described as a pseudogene. CDR3 size: 14 residues. The CDR3 is CASSARTGTYEQYF. The CDR3 nucleotides read TGTGCCAGCAGCGCTAGAACAGGGACCTACGAGCAGTACTTC.

The chain employs TRBV28 and TRBJ2-1; a weak D match, TRBD1 (6 bases). Germline lookup yields CDR1 MDHEN and CDR2 SYDVKM. The length of the CDR3 is 15 residues. V lost 3 bases and J lost 10, with 19 bases in between. CDR3 nucleotides: TGTGCCAGCAGTTTCTCCGGGACACGGTCCGGAGAGCAGTTCTTC. Translation gives CASSFSGTRSGEQFF.

The rearrangement joins TRBV28 to TRBJ2-1; 7 positions match TRBD2. There are 14 residues in the CDR3. V lost 1 base, J lost 12 bases, and 9 bases stayed unmatched. CDR1 is MDHEN, CDR2 SYDVKM, per germline. CDR3 sequence (DNA): TGTGCCAGCAGTTTATCGGGGATGGGCGGGGGGCAGTTCTTC. Translated, it gives CASSLSGMGGGQFF. The full variable domain, with the rest looked up from reference TRBV28 and TRBJ2-1, is DVKVTQSSRYLVKRTGEKVFLECVQDMDHENMFWYRQDPGLGLRLIYFSYDVKMKEKGDIPEGYSVSREKKERFSLILESASTNQTSMYLCASSLSGMGGGQFFGPGTRLTVL.

V and J are TRBV6-5 and TRBJ2-7, with 7 bases aligning to TRBD1. Trimming at V came to 11 bases and at J to 0 bases, leaving 10 bases not matched to a gene. The CDR3 is 14 residues long. Germline assignment: CDR1 MNHEY and CDR2 SVGAGI. CDR3 bases: TGTGCCTCCTGGGACAGTCGTAGCTCCTACGAGCAGTACTTC. Translating it yields CASWDSRSSYEQYF.